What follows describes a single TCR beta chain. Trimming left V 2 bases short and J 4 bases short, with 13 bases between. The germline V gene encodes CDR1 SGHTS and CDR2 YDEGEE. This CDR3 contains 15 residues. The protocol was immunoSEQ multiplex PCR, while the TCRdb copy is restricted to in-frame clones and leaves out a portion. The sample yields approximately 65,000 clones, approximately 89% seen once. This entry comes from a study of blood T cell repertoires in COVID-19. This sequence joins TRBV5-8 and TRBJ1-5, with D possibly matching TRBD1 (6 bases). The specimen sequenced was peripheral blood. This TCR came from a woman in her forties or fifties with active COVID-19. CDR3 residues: CASSLSGTRNQPQHF. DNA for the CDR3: TGTGCCAGCAGCTTATCCGGGACAAGGAATCAGCCCCAGCATTTT. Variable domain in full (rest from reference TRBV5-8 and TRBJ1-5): EAGVTQSPTHLIKTRGQQATLRCSPISGHTSVYWYQQALGLGLQFLLWYDEGEERNRGNFPPRFSGRQFPNYSSELNVNALELEDSALYLCASSLSGTRNQPQHFGDGTRLSIL.